The following is a TCR beta chain sequence with its context. Its antigen is not known. This record belongs to a study of T cell responses to AZD1222 COVID-19 vaccine. Findings and limits, study-wide: Reportedly, close to half of spike-specific TCRs are directed against unmutated variant regions. Donor demographics were predominantly white British with a female majority; clonal diversity may be underestimated. The peak T cell response came first, and repertoires were sampled only after it.

Only in-frame clones appear in the TCRdb table, and some are missing; sequencing was by immunoSEQ multiplex PCR. The sample yields roughly 140,000 clones, approximately 94% seen once. From germline, CDR1 is GTSNPN and CDR2 SVGIG (reference sequence). Trimming cost V 1 base and J 7 bases, with 11 bases left between them. The CDR3 extends over 12 amino acids. This sequence originates from an adult in good health. J is TRBJ2-7 and V is TRBV30; no definite D call. The source was peripheral blood, collected on day 0 of AZD1222 vaccination. This CDR3 is CAWSDNLREQYF. DNA for the CDR3: TGTGCCTGGAGTGATAATCTGAGGGAGCAGTACTTC.